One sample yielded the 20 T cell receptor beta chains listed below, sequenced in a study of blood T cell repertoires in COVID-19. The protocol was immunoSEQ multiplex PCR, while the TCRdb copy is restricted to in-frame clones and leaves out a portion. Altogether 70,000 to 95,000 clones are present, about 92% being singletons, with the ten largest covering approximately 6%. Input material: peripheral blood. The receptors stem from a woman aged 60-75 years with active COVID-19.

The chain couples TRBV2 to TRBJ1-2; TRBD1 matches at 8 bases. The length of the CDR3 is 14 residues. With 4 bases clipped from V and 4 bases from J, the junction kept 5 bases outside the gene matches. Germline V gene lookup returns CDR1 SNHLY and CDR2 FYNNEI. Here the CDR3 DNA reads TGTGCCAGCAGTGCGGGACAGGTGAGCTATGGCTACACCTTC. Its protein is CASSAGQVSYGYTF.

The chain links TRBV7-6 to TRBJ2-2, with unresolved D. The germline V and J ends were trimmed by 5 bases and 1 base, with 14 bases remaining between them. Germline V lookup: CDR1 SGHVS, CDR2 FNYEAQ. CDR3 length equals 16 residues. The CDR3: CASSLLIARNTGELFF. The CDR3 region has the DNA TGTGCCAGCAGCCTTCTAATTGCTCGGAACACCGGGGAGCTGTTTTTT.

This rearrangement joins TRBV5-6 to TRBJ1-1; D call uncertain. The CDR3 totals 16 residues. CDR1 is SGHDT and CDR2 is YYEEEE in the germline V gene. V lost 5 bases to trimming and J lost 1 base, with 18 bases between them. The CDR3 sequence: CASSIGPAYKNTEAFF. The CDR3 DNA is TGTGCCAGCAGTATTGGGCCAGCCTACAAGAACACTGAAGCTTTCTTT.

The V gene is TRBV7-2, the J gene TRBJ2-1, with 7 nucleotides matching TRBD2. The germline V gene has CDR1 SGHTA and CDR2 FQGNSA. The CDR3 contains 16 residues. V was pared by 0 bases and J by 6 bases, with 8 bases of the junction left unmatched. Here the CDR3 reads CASSLATSGEFNEQFF. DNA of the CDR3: TGTGCCAGCAGCTTAGCGACCAGCGGGGAATTCAATGAGCAGTTCTTC.

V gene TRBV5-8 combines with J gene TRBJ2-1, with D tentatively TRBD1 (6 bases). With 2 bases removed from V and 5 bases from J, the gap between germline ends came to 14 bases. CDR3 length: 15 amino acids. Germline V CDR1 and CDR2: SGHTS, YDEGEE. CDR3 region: CASSLSGHPDNEQFF. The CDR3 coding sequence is TGTGCCAGCAGCTTATCGGGACACCCCGACAATGAGCAGTTCTTC.

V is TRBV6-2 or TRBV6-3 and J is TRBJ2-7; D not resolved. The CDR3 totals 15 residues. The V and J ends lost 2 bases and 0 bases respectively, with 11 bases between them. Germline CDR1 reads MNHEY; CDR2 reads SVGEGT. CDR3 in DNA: TGTGCCAGCAGTTACCGAGGCCCGGGCTCCTACGAGCAGTACTTC. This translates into CASSYRGPGSYEQYF.

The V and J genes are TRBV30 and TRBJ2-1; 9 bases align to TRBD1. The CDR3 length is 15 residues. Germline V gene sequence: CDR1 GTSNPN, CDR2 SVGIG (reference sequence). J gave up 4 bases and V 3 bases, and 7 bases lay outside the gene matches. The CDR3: CAWRVRDRAYNEQFF. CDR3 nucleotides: TGTGCCTGGAGAGTCCGGGACAGGGCTTACAATGAGCAGTTCTTC.

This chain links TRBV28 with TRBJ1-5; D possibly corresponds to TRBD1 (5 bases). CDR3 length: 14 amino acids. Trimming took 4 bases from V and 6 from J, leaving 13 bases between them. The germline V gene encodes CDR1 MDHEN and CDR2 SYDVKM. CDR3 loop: CASSSAGGVQPQHF. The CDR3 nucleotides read TGTGCCAGCAGTTCTGCGGGGGGAGTTCAGCCCCAGCATTTT.

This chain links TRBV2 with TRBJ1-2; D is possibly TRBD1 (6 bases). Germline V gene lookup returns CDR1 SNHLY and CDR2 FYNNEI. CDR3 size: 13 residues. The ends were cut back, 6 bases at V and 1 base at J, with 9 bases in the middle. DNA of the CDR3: TGTGCCAGCAGAGGCAGGGGTAACTATGGCTACACCTTC. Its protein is CASRGRGNYGYTF.

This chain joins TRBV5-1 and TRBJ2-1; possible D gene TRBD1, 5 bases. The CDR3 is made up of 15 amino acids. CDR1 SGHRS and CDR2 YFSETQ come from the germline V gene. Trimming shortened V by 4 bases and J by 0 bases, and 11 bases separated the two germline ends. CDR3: CASSRGRSSYNEQFF. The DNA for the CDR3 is TGCGCCAGCAGCAGGGGCCGGAGCTCCTACAATGAGCAGTTCTTC.

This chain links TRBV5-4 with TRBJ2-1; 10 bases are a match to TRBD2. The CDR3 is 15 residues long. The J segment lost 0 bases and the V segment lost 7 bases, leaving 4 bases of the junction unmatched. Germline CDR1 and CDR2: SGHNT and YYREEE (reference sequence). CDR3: CASSSGGGSYNEQFF. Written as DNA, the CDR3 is TGTGCCAGCTCTAGCGGGGGTGGCTCCTACAATGAGCAGTTCTTC.

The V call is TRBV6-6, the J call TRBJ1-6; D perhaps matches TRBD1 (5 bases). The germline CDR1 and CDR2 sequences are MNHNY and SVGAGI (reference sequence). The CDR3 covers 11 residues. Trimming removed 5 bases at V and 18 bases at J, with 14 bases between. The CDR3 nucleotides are TGTGCCAGCAGTCTATGGGACTGGCACCACTTT. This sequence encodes CASSLWDWHHF.

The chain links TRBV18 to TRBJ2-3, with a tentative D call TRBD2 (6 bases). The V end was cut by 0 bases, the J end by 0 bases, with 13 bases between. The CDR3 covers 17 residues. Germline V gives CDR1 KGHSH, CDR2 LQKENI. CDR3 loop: CASSPPKAGPSTDTQYF. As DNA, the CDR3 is TGTGCCAGCTCACCACCAAAGGCGGGGCCTAGCACAGATACGCAGTATTTT.

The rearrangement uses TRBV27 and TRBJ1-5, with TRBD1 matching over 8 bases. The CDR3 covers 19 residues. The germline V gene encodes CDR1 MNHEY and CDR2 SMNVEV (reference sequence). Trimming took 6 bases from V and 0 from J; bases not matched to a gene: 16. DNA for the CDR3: TGTGCCAGCAGGATACAGGGGGGCGCGGGGAGTTATAGCAATCAGCCCCAGCATTTT. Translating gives CASRIQGGAGSYSNQPQHF.

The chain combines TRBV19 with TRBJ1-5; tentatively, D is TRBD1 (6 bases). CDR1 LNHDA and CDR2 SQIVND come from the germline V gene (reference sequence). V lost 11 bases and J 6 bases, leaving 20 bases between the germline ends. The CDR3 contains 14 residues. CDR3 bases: TGTGCCTCCCTTAAGGGGGGGGCCGGTCAGCCCCAGCATTTT. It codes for CASLKGGAGQPQHF.

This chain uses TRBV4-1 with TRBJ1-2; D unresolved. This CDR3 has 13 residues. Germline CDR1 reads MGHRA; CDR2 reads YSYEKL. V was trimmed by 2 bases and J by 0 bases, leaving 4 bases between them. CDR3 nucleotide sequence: TGCGCCAGCAGCCAATCTGCTAACTATGGCTACACCTTC. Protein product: CASSQSANYGYTF.

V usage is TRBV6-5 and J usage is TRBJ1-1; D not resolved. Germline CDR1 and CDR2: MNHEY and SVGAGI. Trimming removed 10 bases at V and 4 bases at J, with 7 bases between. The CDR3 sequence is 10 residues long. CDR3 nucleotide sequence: TGTGCCACTATACTCACTGAAGCTTTCTTT. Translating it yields CATILTEAFF.

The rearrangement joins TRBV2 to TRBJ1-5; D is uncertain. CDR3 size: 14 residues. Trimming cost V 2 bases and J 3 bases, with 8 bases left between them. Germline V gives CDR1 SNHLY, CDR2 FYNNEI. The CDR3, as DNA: TGTGCCAGCAGTGAATTACAGTTCAATCAGCCCCAGCATTTT. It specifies CASSELQFNQPQHF.

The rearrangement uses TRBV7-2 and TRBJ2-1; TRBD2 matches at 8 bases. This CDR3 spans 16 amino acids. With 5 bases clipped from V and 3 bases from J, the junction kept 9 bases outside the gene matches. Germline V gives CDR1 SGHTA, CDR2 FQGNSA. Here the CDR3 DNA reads TGTGCCAGCAGCCTATACTATAGCGGGGTCTACAATGAGCAGTTCTTC. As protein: CASSLYYSGVYNEQFF.

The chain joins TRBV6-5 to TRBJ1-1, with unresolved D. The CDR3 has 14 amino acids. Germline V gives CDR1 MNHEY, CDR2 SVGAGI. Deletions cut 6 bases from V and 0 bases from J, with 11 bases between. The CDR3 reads CASSAGLMNTEAFF. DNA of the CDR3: TGTGCCAGCAGCGCGGGCCTGATGAACACTGAAGCTTTCTTT.